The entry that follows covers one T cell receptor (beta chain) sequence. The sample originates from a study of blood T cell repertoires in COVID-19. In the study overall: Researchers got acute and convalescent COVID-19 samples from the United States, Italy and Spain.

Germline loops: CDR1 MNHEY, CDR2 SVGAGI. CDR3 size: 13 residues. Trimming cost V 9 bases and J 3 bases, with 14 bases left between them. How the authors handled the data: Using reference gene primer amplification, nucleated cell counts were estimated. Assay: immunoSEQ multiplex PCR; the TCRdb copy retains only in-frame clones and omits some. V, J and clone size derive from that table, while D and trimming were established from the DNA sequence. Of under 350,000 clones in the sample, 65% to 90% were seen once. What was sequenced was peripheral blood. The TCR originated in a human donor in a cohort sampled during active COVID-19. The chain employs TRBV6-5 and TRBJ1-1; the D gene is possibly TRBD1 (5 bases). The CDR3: CASGVGEDTEAFF. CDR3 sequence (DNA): TGTGCCAGTGGGGTAGGGGAGGACACTGAAGCTTTCTTT.